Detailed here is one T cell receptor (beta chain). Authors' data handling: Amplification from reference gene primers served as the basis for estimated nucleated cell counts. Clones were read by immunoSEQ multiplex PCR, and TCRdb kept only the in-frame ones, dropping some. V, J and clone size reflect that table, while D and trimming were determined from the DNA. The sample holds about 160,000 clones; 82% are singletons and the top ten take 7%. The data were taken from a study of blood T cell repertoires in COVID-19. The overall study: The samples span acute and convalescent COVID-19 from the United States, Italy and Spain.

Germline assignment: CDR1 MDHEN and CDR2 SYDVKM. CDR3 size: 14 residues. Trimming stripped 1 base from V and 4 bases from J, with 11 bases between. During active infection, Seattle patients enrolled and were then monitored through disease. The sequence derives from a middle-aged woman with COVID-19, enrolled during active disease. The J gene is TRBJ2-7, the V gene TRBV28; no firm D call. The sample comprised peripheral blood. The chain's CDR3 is CASSLSGGEYEQYF. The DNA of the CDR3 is TGTGCCAGCAGTTTATCCGGCGGTGAATACGAGCAGTACTTC.